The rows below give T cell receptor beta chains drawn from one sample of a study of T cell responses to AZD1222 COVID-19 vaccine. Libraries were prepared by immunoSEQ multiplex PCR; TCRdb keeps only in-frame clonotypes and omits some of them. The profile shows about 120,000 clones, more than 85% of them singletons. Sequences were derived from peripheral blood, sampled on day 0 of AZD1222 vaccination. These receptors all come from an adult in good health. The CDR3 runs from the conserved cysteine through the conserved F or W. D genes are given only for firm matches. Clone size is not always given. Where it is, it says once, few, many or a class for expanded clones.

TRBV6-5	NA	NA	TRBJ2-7	CASSYSRGRVSYEQYF	TGTGCCAGCAGTTACTCCCGGGGGCGCGTGAGCTACGAGCAGTACTTC
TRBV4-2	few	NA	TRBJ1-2	CASSQGLQNYGYTF	TGTGCCAGCAGCCAAGGTCTCCAAAACTATGGCTACACCTTC
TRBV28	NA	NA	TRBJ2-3	CASRVAATDTQYF	TGTGCCAGCCGAGTGGCGGCCACAGATACGCAGTATTTT
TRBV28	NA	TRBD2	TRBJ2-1	CASSGASGSRDNEQFF	TGTGCCAGCAGTGGGGCCAGCGGGAGTCGGGACAATGAGCAGTTCTTC
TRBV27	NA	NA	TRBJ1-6	CASSLKNRVESPLHF	TGTGCCAGCAGCCTAAAAAACAGGGTAGAATCACCCCTCCACTTT
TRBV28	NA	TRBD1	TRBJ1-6	CASSAPRQGLNSPLHF	TGTGCCAGCAGTGCCCCGAGACAGGGTTTGAATTCACCCCTCCACTTT
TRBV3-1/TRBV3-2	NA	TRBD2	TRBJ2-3	CASSSGTSVTDTQYF	TGTGCCAGCAGCTCCGGGACTAGCGTTACAGATACGCAGTATTTT
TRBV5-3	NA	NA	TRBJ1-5	CARSLNGGNQPQHF	TGTGCCAGAAGCTTGAACGGGGGGAATCAGCCCCAGCATTTT
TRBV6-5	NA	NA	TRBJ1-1	CASRSLGESNTEAFF	TGTGCCAGCAGAAGCCTAGGGGAATCGAACACTGAAGCTTTCTTT
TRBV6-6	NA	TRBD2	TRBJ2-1	CASTASGGHSYNEQFF	TGTGCCAGTACGGCCAGCGGGGGACACTCCTACAATGAGCAGTTCTTC
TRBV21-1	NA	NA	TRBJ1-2	CASGKRANYGYTF	TGTGCCAGCGGTAAGAGGGCAAACTATGGCTACACCTTC
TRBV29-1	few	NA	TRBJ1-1	CSVVAYMNTEAFF	TGCAGCGTTGTTGCGTACATGAACACTGAAGCTTTCTTT
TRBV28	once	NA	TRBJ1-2	CASSFEGLFYGYTF	TGTGCCAGCAGTTTTGAGGGCCTCTTTTATGGCTACACCTTC
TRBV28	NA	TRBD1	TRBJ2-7	CASSLSLTGRREQYF	TGTGCCAGCAGTCTATCCCTGACAGGGCGTCGCGAGCAGTACTTC
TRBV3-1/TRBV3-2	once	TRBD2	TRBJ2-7	CASSQGLAGGPFSYEQYF	TGTGCCAGCAGCCAAGGCTTGGCGGGAGGGCCATTTTCCTACGAGCAGTACTTC
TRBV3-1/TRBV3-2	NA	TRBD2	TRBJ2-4	CASSHRGLAGQNIQYF	TGTGCCAGCAGCCACCGGGGACTAGCGGGCCAAAACATTCAGTACTTC
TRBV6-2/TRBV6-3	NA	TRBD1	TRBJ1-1	CASSTGVGAFF	TGTGCCAGCAGTACAGGGGTAGGAGCTTTCTTT
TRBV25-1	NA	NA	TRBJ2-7	CASSELNEQYF	TGTGCCAGCAGTGAATTGAACGAGCAGTACTTC
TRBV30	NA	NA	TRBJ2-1	CAWTGQTYNEQFF	TGTGCCTGGACAGGCCAAACCTACAATGAGCAGTTCTTC
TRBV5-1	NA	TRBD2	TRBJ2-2	CASSLGTSGKNTGELFF	TGCGCCAGCAGCTTAGGTACTAGCGGAAAGAACACCGGGGAGCTGTTTTTT
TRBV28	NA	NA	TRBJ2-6	CASSLRAGANVLTF	TGTGCCAGCAGTTTACGCGCTGGGGCCAACGTCCTGACTTTC
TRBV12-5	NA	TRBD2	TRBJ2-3	CASGLLGTSGFSTDTQYF	TGTGCTAGTGGTTTGCTGGGAACTAGCGGTTTTAGCACAGATACGCAGTATTTT
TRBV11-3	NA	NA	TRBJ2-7	CASSLDVGYEQYF	TGTGCCAGCAGCTTAGATGTCGGGTACGAGCAGTACTTC
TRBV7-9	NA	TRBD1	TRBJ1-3	CASSLGDRTLASGNTIYF	TGTGCCAGCAGCTTAGGGGACAGGACACTCGCCTCTGGAAACACCATATATTTT
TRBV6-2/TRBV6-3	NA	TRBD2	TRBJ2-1	CASSYTLAGGHHNEQFF	TGTGCCAGCAGTTACACCCTAGCGGGGGGGCATCACAATGAGCAGTTCTTC
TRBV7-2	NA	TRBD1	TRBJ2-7	CASSVGQGGEQYF	TGTGCCAGCAGCGTGGGACAGGGGGGCGAGCAGTACTTC
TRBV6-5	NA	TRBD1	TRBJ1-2	CASRVTGGEYYGYTF	TGTGCCAGCAGGGTGACAGGGGGCGAGTACTATGGCTACACCTTC
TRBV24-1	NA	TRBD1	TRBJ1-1	CATGTGGSNTEAFF	TGTGCCACCGGCACAGGGGGCTCAAACACTGAAGCTTTCTTT
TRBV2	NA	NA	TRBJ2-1	CASSLARNNEQFF	TGTGCCAGCAGTCTCGCCAGAAACAATGAGCAGTTCTTC
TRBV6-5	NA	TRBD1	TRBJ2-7	CASSKAGTGSYEQYF	TGTGCCAGCAGTAAGGCCGGGACAGGCTCCTACGAGCAGTACTTC
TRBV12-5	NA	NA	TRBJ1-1	CASGLDGRVGAFF	TGTGCTAGTGGTTTGGATGGACGGGTGGGGGCTTTCTTT
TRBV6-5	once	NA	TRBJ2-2	CAGLKEAANTGELFF	TGTGCCGGATTAAAGGAGGCCGCGAACACCGGGGAGCTGTTTTTT
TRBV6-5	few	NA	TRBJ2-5	CASSYSISQETQYF	TGTGCCAGCAGTTACTCGATCTCCCAAGAGACCCAGTACTTC
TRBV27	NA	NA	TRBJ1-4	CASSLMNRQNEKLFF	TGTGCCAGCAGTTTAATGAACCGGCAGAATGAAAAACTGTTTTTT
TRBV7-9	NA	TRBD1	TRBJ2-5	CASSRRDRAETQYF	TGTGCCAGCAGCCGCCGGGACAGGGCTGAGACCCAGTACTTC
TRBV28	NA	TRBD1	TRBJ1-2	CASSSGQGDGYTF	TGTGCCAGCAGTTCGGGACAGGGGGACGGCTACACCTTC
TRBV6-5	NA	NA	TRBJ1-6	CASRLQGSYNSPLHF	TGTGCCAGCAGGCTACAGGGCTCCTATAATTCACCCCTCCACTTT
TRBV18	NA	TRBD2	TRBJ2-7	CASSPLGLSSYEQYF	TGTGCCAGCTCTCCGCTGGGACTAAGCTCCTACGAGCAGTACTTC
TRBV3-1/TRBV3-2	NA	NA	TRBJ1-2	CASSQGRYGYTF	TGTGCCAGCAGCCAAGGCCGCTATGGCTACACCTTC
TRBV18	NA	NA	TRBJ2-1	CASSPAGNEQFF	TGTGCCAGCTCACCGGCGGGCAATGAGCAGTTCTTC
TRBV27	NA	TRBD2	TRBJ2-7	CASSSASGGAYEQYF	TGTGCCAGCAGCTCGGCTAGCGGGGGGGCCTACGAGCAGTACTTC
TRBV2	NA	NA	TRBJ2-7	CASIEGPESYEQYF	TGTGCCAGCATTGAGGGCCCCGAGTCCTACGAGCAGTACTTC
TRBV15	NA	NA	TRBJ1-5	CATSREAQGFQPQHF	TGTGCCACCAGCAGAGAGGCGCAGGGGTTTCAGCCCCAGCATTTT
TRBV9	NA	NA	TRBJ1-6	CASSSLSPRHHPQDSPLHF	TGTGCCAGCAGCTCTTTGTCTCCCCGACACCACCCCCAGGATTCACCCCTCCACTTT
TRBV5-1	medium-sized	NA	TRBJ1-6	CASTSELHSPLHF	TGCGCCAGCACCTCTGAGCTACATTCACCCCTCCACTTT
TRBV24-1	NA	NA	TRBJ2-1	CATSAGLNEQFF	TGTGCCACCTCGGCAGGGCTCAATGAGCAGTTCTTC
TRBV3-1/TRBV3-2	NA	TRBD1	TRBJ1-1	CASSQEEGTGEAFF	TGTGCCAGCAGCCAAGAAGAAGGGACAGGTGAAGCTTTCTTT